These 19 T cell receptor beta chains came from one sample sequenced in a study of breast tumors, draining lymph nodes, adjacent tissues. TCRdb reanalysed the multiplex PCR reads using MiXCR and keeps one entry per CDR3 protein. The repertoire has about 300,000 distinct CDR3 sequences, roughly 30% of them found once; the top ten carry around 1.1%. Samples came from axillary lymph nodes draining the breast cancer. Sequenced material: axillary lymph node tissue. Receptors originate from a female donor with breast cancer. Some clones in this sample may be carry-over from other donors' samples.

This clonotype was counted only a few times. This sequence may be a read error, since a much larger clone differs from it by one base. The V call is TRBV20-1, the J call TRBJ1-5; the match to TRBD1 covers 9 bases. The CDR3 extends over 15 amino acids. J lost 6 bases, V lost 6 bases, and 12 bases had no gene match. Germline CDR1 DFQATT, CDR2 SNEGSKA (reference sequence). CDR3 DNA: TGCAGTGCCACTTCTGGACAGGGGAGTGCTCAGCCCCAGCATTTT. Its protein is CSATSGQGSAQPQHF.

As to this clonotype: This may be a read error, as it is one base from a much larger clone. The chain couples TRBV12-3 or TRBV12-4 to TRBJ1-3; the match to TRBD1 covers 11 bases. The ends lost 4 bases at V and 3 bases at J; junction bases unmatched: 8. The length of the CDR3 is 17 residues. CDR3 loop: CASSSYRTGGSGNTIYF. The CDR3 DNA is TGTGCCAGCAGTTCATACCGGACAGGGGGCAGTGGAAACACCATATATTTT.

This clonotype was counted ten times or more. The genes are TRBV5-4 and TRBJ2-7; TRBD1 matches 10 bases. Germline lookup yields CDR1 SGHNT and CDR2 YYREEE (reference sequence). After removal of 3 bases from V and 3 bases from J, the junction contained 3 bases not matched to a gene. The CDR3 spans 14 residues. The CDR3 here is CASSSTGGRYEQYF. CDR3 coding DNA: TGTGCCAGCAGCTCGACAGGGGGCCGCTACGAGCAGTACTTC.

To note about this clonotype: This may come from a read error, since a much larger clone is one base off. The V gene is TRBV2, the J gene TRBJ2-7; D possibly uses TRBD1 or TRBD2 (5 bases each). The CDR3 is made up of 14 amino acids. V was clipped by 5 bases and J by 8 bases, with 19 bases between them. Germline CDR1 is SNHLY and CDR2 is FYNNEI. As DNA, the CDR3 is TGTGCCAGCAGTAATAAGGGACCCCCCGGCAAGCAGTACTTC. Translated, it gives CASSNKGPPGKQYF. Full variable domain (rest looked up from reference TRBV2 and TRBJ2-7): EPEVTQTPSHQVTQMGQEVILRCVPISNHLYFYWYRQILGQKVEFLVSFYNNEISEKSEIFDDQFSVERPDGSNFTLKIRSTKLEDSAMYFCASSNKGPPGKQYFGPGTRLTVT.

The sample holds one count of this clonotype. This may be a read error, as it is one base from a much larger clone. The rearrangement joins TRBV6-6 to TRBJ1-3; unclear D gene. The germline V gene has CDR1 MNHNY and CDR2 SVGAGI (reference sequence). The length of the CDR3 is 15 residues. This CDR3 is CASSHSGNSGNTIYF. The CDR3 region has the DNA TGTGCCAGCAGTCACTCGGGAAACTCTGGAAACACCATATATTTT.

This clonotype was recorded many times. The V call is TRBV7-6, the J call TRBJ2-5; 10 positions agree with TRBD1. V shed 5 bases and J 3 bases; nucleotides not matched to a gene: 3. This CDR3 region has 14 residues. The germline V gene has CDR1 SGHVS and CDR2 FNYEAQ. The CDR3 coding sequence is TGTGCCAGCAGCGGACAGGGGGAGAAAGAGACCCAGTACTTC. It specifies CASSGQGEKETQYF.

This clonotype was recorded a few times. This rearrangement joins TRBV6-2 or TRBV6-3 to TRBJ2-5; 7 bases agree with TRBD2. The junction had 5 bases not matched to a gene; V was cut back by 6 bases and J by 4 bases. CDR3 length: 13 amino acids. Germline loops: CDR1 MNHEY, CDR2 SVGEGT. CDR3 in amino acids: CASSRAGRETQYF. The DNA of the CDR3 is TGTGCCAGCAGCCGAGCGGGGCGAGAGACCCAGTACTTC.

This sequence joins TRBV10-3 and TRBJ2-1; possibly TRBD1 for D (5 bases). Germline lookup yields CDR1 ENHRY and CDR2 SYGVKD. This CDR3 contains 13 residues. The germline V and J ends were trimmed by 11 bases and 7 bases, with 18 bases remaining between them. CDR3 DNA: TGTGCCGGGTCAGTGAGGTCAGGGAATGAGCAGTTCTTC. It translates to CAGSVRSGNEQFF.

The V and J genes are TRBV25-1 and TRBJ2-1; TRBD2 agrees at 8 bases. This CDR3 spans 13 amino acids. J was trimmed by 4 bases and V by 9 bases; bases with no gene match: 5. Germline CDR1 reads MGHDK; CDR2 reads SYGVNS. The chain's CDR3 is CASQRGGYNEQFF. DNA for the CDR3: TGTGCCAGTCAACGGGGGGGTTACAATGAGCAGTTCTTC.

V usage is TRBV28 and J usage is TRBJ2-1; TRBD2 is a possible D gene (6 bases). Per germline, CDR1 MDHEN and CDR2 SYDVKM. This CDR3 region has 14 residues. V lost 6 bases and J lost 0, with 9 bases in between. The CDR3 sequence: CASSPAGSYNEQFF. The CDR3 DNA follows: TGTGCCAGCAGCCCAGCGGGCTCCTACAATGAGCAGTTCTTC.

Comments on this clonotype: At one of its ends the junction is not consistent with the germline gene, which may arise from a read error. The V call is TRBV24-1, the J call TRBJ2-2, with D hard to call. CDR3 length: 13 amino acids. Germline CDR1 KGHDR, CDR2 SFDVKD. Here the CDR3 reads CASSERASGELFF. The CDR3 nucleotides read TGTGCCAGCAGTGAACGGGCTAGCGGGGAGCTGTTTTTT.

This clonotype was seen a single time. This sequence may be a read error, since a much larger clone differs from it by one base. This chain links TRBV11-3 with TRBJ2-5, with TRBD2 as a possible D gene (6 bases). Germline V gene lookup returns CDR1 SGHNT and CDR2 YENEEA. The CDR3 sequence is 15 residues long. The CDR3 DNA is TGTGCCAGCAGCTTAGGACTAGATCGTACAGAGGCCCAGTACTTC. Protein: CASSLGLDRTEAQYF.

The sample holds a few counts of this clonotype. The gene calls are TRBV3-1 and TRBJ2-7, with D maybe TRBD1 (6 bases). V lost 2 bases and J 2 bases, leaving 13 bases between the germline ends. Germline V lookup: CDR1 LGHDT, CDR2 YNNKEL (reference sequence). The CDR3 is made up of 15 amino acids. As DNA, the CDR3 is TGTGCCAGCAGCCAACAGGGGTTGGGTCCCTACGAGCAGTACTTC. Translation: CASSQQGLGPYEQYF.

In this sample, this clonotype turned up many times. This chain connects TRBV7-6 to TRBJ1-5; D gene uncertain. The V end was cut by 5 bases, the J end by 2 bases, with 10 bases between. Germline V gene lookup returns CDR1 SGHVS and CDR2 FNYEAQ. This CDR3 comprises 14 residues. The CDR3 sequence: CASSRTAGNQPQHF. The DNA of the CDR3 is TGTGCCAGCAGCCGGACTGCGGGCAATCAGCCCCAGCATTTT.

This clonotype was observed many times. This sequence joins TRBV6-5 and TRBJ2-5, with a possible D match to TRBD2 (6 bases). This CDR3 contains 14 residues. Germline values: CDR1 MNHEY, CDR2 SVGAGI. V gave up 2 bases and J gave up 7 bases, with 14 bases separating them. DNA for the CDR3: TGTGCCAGCAGTTACCCGAGCGGGCGGGGGACCCAGTACTTC. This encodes CASSYPSGRGTQYF.

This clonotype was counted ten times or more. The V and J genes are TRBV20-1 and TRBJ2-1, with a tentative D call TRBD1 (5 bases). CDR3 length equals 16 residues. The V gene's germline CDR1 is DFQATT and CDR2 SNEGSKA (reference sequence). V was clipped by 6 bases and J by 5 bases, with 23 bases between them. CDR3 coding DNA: TGCAGTGCGCAAAACCCTGCCAGGGTATTGCACAATGAGCAGTTCTTC. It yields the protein CSAQNPARVLHNEQFF.

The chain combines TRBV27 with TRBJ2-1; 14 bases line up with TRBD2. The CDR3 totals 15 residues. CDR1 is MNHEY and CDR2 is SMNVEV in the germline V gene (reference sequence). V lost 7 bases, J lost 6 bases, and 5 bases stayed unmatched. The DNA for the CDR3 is TGTGCCAGCAACAGACTAGCGGGAGGGTGCAATGAGCAGTTCTTC. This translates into CASNRLAGGCNEQFF.

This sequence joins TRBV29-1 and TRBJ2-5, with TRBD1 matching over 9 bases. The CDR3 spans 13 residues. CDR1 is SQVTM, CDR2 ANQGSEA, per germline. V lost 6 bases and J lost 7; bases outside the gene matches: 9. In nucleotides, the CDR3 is TGCAGCGTGGGGGGGACAGGGAGGGGGACCCAGTACTTC. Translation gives CSVGGTGRGTQYF. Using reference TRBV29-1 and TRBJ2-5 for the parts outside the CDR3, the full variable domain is SAVISQKPSRDICQRGTSLTIQCQVDSQVTMMFWYRQQPGQSLTLIATANQGSEATYESGFVIDKFPISRPNLTFSTLTVSNMSPEDSSIYLCSVGGTGRGTQYFGPGTRLLVL.

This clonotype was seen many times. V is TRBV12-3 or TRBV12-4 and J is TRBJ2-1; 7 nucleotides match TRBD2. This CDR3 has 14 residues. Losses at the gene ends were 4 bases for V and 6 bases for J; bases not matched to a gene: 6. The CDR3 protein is CASSWGAGPNEQFF. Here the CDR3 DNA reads TGTGCCAGCAGTTGGGGAGCGGGGCCCAATGAGCAGTTCTTC.